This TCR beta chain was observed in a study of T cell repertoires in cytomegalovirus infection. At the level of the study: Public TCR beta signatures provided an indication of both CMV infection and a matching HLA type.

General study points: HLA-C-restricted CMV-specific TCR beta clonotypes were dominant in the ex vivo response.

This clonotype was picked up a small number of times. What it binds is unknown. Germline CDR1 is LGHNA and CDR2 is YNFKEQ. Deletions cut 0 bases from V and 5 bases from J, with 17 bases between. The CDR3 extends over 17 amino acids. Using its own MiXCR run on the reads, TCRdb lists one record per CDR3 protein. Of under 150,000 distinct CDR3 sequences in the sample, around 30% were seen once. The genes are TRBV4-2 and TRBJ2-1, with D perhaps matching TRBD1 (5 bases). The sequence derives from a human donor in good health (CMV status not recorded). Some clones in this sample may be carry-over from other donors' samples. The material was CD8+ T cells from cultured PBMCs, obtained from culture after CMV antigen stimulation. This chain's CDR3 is CASSQDKAPLGHNEQFF. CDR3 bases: TGTGCCAGCAGCCAAGATAAGGCCCCCTTGGGGCACAATGAGCAGTTCTTC.